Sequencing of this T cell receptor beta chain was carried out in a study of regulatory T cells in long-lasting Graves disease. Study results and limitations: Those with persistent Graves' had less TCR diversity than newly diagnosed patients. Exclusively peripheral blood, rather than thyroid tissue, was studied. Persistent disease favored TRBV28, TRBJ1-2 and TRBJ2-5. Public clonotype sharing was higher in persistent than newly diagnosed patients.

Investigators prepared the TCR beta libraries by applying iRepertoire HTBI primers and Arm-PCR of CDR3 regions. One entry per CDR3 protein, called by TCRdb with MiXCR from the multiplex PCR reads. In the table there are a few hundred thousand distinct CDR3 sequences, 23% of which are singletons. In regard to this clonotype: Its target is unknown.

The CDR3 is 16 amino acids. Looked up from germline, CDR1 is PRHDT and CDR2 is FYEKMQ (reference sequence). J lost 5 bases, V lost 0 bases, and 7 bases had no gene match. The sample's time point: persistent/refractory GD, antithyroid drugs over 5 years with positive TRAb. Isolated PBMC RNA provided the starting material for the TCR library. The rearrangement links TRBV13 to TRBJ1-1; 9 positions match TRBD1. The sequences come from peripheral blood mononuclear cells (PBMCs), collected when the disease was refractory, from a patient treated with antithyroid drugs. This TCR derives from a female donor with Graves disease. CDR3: CASSLGLGQGGTEAFF. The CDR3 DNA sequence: TGTGCCAGCAGCTTAGGCTTGGGACAGGGAGGGACTGAAGCTTTCTTT.